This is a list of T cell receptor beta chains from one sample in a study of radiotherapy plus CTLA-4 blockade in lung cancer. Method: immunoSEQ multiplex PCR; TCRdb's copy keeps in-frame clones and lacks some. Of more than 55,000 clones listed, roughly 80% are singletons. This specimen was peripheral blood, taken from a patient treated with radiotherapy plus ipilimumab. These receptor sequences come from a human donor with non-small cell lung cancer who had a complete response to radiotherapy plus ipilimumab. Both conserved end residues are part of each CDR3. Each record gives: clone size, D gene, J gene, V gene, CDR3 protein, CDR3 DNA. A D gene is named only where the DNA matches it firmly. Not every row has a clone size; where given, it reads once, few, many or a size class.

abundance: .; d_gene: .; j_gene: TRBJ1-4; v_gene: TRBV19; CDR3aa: CASSRRPAANEKLFF; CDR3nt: TGTGCCAGTAGCCGACGACCTGCGGCTAATGAAAAACTGTTTTTT
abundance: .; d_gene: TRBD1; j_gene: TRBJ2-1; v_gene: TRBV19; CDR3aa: CASMLQGEQFF; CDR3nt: TGTGCCAGTATGTTACAGGGGGAGCAGTTCTTC
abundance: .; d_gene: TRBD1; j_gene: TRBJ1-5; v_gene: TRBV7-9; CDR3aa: CASSDRGDSNQPQHF; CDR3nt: TGTGCCAGCAGCGACAGGGGGGATAGCAATCAGCCCCAGCATTTT
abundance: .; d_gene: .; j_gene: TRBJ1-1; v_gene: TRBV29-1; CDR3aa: CSAQPGGRGTEAFF; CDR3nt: TGCAGCGCCCAACCGGGAGGGCGGGGGACTGAAGCTTTCTTT
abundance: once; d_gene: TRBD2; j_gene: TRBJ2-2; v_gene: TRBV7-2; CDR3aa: CASSPSGVKAGELFF; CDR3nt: TGTGCCAGCAGCCCTAGCGGGGTAAAAGCCGGGGAGCTGTTTTTT
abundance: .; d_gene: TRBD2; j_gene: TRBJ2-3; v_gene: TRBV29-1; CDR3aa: CSGQLAGRDTQYF; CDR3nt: TGCAGCGGCCAGCTAGCGGGAAGGGATACGCAGTATTTT
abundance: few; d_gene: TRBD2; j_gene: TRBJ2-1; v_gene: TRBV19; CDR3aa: CASSIPSSGRAEDEQFF; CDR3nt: TGTGCCAGTAGTATCCCATCTAGCGGGAGGGCCGAGGATGAGCAGTTCTTC
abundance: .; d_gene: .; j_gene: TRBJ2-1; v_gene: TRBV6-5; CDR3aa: CASSYSRSGLYNEQFF; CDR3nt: TGTGCCAGCAGTTACTCTCGTAGCGGCCTTTACAATGAGCAGTTCTTC
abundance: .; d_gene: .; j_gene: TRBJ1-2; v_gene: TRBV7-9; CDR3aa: CASSLSDSFLYGYTF; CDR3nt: TGTGCCAGCAGCTTATCCGACAGTTTTCTCTATGGCTACACCTTC
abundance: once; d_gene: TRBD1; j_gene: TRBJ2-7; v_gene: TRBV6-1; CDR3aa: CASNSDRGLDEQYF; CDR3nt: TGTGCCAGCAATTCGGACAGGGGGCTCGACGAGCAGTACTTC
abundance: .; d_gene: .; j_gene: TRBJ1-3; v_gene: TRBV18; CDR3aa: CASSPPGQTSGNTIYF; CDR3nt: TGTGCCAGCTCACCACCGGGGCAGACGTCTGGAAACACCATATATTTT
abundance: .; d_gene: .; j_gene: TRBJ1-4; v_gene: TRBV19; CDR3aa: CASSSRTGGEKLFF; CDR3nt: TGTGCCAGTAGTTCCAGGACCGGAGGGGAAAAACTGTTTTTT
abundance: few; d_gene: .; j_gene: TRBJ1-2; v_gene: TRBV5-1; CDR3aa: CASSLVSANYGYTF; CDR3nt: TGCGCCAGCAGCTTGGTTTCAGCTAACTATGGCTACACCTTC
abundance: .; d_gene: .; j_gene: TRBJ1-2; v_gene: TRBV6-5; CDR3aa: CASSYSGGLYGYTF; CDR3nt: TGTGCCAGCAGTTACTCGGGGGGGCTCTATGGCTACACCTTC
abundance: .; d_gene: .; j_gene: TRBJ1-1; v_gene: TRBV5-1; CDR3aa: CASTLGQIMNTEAFF; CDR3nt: TGCGCCAGCACCCTTGGACAAATCATGAACACTGAAGCTTTCTTT
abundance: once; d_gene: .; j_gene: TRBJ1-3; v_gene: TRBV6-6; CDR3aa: CASSVVVGNTIYF; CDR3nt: TGTGCCAGCAGTGTAGTGGTTGGAAACACCATATATTTT
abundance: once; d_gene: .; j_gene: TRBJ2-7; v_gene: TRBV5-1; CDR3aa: CASSFGHMAYEQYF; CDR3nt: TGCGCCAGCAGCTTTGGACACATGGCGTACGAGCAGTACTTC
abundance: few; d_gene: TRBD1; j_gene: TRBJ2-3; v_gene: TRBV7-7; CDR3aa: CASSRTGGGTDTQYF; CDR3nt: TGTGCTAGCAGCCGCACAGGGGGAGGAACAGATACGCAGTATTTT
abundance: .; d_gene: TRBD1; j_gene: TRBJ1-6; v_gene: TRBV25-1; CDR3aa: CASSEAQGALSPLHF; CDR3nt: TGTGCCAGCAGTGAGGCACAGGGGGCTCTTTCACCCCTCCACTTT
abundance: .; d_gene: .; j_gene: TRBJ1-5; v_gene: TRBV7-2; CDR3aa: CASSLHSNQPQHF; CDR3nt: TGTGCCAGCAGCTTACATAGCAATCAGCCCCAGCATTTT
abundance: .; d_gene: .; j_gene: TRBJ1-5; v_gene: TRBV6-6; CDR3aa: CASKVSLYSNQPQHF; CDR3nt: TGTGCCAGCAAAGTCTCTCTCTATAGCAATCAGCCCCAGCATTTT
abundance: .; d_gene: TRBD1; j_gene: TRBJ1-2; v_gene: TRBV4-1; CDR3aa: CASSQDSGTAENYGYTF; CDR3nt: TGCGCCAGCAGCCAAGACTCCGGGACAGCAGAAAACTATGGCTACACCTTC
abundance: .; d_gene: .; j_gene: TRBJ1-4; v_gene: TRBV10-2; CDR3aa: CASSEYRNEKLFF; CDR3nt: TGCGCCAGCAGTGAGTACAGAAATGAAAAACTGTTTTTT
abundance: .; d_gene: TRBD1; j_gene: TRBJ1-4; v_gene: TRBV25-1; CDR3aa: CASSESGQGGEKLFF; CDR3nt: TGTGCCAGCAGTGAATCCGGACAGGGAGGAGAAAAACTGTTTTTT
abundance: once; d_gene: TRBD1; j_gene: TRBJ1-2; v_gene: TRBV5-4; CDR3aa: CASSLERDRGGYTF; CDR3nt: TGTGCCAGCAGCTTGGAGCGGGACAGGGGAGGATACACCTTC
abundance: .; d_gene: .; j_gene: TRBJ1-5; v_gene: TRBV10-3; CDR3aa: CAIHGGRDQPQHF; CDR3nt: TGTGCCATCCACGGGGGTCGGGATCAGCCCCAGCATTTT
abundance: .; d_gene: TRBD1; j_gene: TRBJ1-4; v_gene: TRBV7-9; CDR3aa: CAIEQGAPEKLFF; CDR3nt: TGTGCCATCGAACAGGGGGCGCCTGAAAAACTGTTTTTT
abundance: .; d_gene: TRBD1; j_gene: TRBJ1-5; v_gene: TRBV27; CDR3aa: CASSPNPTGGNQPQHF; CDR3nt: TGTGCCAGCAGTCCAAACCCAACAGGGGGCAATCAGCCCCAGCATTTT
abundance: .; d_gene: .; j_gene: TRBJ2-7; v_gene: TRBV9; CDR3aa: CASSRNLGTLAYEQYF; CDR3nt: TGTGCCAGCAGCAGGAACCTTGGGACATTGGCCTACGAGCAGTACTTC